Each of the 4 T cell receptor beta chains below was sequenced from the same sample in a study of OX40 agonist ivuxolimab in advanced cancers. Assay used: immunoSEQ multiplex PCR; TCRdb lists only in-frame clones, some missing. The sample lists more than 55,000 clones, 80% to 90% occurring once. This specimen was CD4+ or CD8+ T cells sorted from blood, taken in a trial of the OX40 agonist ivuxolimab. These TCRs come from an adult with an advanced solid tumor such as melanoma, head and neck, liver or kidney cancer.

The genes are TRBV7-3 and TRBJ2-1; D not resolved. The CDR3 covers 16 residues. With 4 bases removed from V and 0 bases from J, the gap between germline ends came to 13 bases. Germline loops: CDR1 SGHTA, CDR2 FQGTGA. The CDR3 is CASSSSLSASYNEQFF. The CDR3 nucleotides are TGTGCCAGCAGCTCCTCCCTATCGGCCTCCTACAATGAGCAGTTCTTC.

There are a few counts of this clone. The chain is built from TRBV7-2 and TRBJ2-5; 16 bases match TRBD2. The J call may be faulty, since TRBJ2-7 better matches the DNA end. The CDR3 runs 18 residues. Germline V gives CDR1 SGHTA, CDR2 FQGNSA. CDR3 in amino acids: CASSSGTSGRAMGYEQYF. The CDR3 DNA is TGTGCCAGCAGCTCGGGGACTAGCGGGAGGGCGATGGGCTACGAGCAGTACTTC.

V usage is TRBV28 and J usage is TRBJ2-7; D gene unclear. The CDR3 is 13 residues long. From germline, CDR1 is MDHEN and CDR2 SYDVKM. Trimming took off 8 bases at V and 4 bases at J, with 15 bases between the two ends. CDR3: CASSAWGRYEQYF. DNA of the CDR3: TGTGCCAGCTCTGCATGGGGTCGGTACGAGCAGTACTTC.

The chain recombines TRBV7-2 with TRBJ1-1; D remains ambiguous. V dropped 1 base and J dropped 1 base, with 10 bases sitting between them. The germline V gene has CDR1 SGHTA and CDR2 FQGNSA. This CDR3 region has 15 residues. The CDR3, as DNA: TGTGCCAGCAGCTTAGACGCAGCCCCGAACACTGAAGCTTTCTTT. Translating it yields CASSLDAAPNTEAFF. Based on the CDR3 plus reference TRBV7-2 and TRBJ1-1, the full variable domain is GAGVSQSPSNKVTEKGKDVELRCDPISGHTALYWYRQSLGQGLEFLIYFQGNSAPDKSGLPSDRFSAERTGGSVSTLTIQRTQQEDSAVYLCASSLDAAPNTEAFFGQGTRLTVV.